Listed below are T cell receptor beta chains from one sample, sequenced in a study of cytomegalovirus exposure and HLA in healthy donors. Data came from immunoSEQ multiplex PCR; TCRdb stores just in-frame clones and leaves some out. The sample includes roughly 330,000 clones, 87% seen only once; the top ten take over 1%. The sample consisted of PBMCs. These receptors all come from a woman between 25 and 40 years old in good health and CMV-seropositive. Each CDR3 is given with its conserved first and last residue. D genes are given only for firm matches. Clone size appears in some rows only: once, few, many, or a class for an expanded clone.

v_call	d_call	j_call	clone_size	cdr3_nt	cdr3_aa
TRBV28	TRBD1	TRBJ1-5	NA	TGTGCCAGCGTATCGTCCCGGGAACCATCGGACAGGGGCAATCAGCCCCAGCATTTT	CASVSSREPSDRGNQPQHF
TRBV28	TRBD1	TRBJ1-2	NA	TGTGCCAGCAAACAGGGGGGGAACGACTATGGCTACACCTTC	CASKQGGNDYGYTF
TRBV28	TRBD2	TRBJ2-1	NA	TGTGCCAGCAGTTCCGCGGGCGGGAGGGCAACTGAGCAGTTCTTC	CASSSAGGRATEQFF
TRBV6-5	TRBD1	TRBJ2-5	NA	TGTGCCAGCAGTTACCACTGGACAGGGGGCGCAGAGACCCAGTACTTC	CASSYHWTGGAETQYF
TRBV11-1	NA	TRBJ2-3	NA	NA	CASSFGPGTSGRDTQYF
TRBV15	NA	TRBJ1-2	NA	TGTGCCACCAGCAGAGGGGGAGGCTATGGCTACACCTTC	CATSRGGGYGYTF
TRBV2	TRBD1	TRBJ1-1	NA	TGTGCCATTACCCAGGGGGCAGGTTCGGCGAACACTGAAGCTTTCTTT	CAITQGAGSANTEAFF
TRBV5-4	NA	TRBJ2-2	NA	TGTGCCAGCAGCAAAGAGAAGGGGGCCGGGGAGCTGTTTTTT	CASSKEKGAGELFF
TRBV5-1	TRBD1	TRBJ2-7	NA	TGCGCCAGCAGCTCTAGTTGGCTGGGACAGGGCTACGAGCAGTACTTC	CASSSSWLGQGYEQYF
TRBV6-6	TRBD2	TRBJ2-5	NA	TGTGCCAGCAGTTACGTACTAGCGGGGGTTGAGACCCAGTACTTC	CASSYVLAGVETQYF
TRBV27	NA	TRBJ1-6	NA	TGTGCCAGCAAGGGCATAAATTCACCCCTCCACTTT	CASKGINSPLHF
TRBV28	NA	TRBJ2-7	NA	TGTGCCAGCAGCCGCCAGGGGCTAAGGTACGAGCAGTACTTC	CASSRQGLRYEQYF
TRBV6-5	NA	TRBJ2-1	NA	TGTGCCAGCAGTTACGCGAAGGGAATCTCCTACAATGAGCAGTTCTTC	CASSYAKGISYNEQFF
TRBV6-5	NA	TRBJ1-1	NA	TGTGCCAGCAGTTACGGGGTGGGCACTGAAGCTTTCTTT	CASSYGVGTEAFF
TRBV2	NA	TRBJ2-2	NA	TGTGCCAGCAGTACTCCCCCGGGAGTTAGCGCGAACACCGGGGAGCTGTTTTTT	CASSTPPGVSANTGELFF
TRBV29-1	NA	TRBJ1-3	NA	TGCAGCGTTGAAGATCTTAGAGGAAACACCATATATTTT	CSVEDLRGNTIYF
TRBV9	NA	TRBJ2-3	NA	TGTGCCAGCAGCGTCCAAGCGGGCCCAGCCACAGATACGCAGTATTTT	CASSVQAGPATDTQYF
TRBV27	NA	TRBJ1-2	NA	TGTGCCAGCAGTTTATCGGTCCTGACTCACGGCTATGGCTACACCTTC	CASSLSVLTHGYGYTF
TRBV28	NA	TRBJ1-1	NA	TGTGCCAGCAGTTTATGGGGCACCCTGAACACTGAAGCTTTCTTT	CASSLWGTLNTEAFF
TRBV11-2	NA	TRBJ1-6	NA	TGTGCCAGCAGCCCAGATAGGGGAGAGACACCCCTCCACTTT	CASSPDRGETPLHF
TRBV5-4	NA	TRBJ2-1	NA	TGTGCCAGCACCCTGCCGGGCTGGGACACGACTTACAATGAGCAGTTCTTC	CASTLPGWDTTYNEQFF
TRBV28	TRBD2	TRBJ2-4	NA	TGTGCCAGCTCCCTTCGGGGGGATCCCAAAAACATTCAGTACTTC	CASSLRGDPKNIQYF
TRBV25-1	TRBD1	TRBJ1-6	NA	TGTGCCAGCCGATCGACAGGGGAGAGTTCACCCCTCCACTTT	CASRSTGESSPLHF
TRBV6-6	NA	TRBJ1-1	NA	TGTGCCAGCAGTTACTCGTCAGGGCTGAACACTGAAGCTTTCTTT	CASSYSSGLNTEAFF
TRBV21-1	NA	TRBJ2-7	NA	TGTGCCAGCAGCGGCAGTAAAGGGATCCTCTGCTCCTACGAGCAGTACTTC	CASSGSKGILCSYEQYF
TRBV7-8	TRBD2	TRBJ2-7	NA	TGTGCCAGCAGCCCGGGGGGAGCGGGTCCCTACGAGCAGTACTTC	CASSPGGAGPYEQYF
TRBV20-1	NA	TRBJ1-2	NA	TGCAGTGCTAGGGGGCGCTATGGCTACACCTTC	CSARGRYGYTF
TRBV13	NA	TRBJ1-6	NA	TGTGCCAGCAGCTATGGAGTTTCGCTGATAGAAGATTCACCCCTCCACTTT	CASSYGVSLIEDSPLHF
TRBV5-1	TRBD1	TRBJ1-2	once	TGCGCCAGCAGCCCCCCGGACAGGGAGGCTCCCGATGGCTACACCTTC	CASSPPDREAPDGYTF
TRBV6-5	TRBD1	TRBJ2-7	NA	TGTGCCAGCAGTCATCCAGGGGGCAGGTACGAGCAGTACTTC	CASSHPGGRYEQYF
TRBV5-1	NA	TRBJ2-3	NA	TGCGCCAGCAGCTTGGGTAGCACAGATACGCAGTATTTT	CASSLGSTDTQYF
TRBV4-2	NA	TRBJ2-2	NA	TGTGCCAGCGCGGTGAGAGAAGGGGAGGCCGGGGAGCTGTTTTTT	CASAVREGEAGELFF
TRBV2	NA	TRBJ1-5	few	TGTGCCAGCAGTGAACTGACCGAGAATCAGCCCCAGCATTTT	CASSELTENQPQHF